Each of the 24 T cell receptor beta chains below was sequenced from the same sample in a study of T cells expressing NK-cell markers. From the 5' RACE reads, TCRdb lists one entry per CDR3 protein and no DNA. The sample table sets out about 460,000 distinct CDR3 sequences. Sequencing input: blood T cells: a sorted CD56 or NKG2C T cell subset, CD4+ or CD8+ T cells, or bulk PBMC T cells (not recorded which). The source is a woman in her fifties or sixties in good health.

The chain recombines TRBV5-6 with TRBJ1-5; no DNA is available, so the TRBD1 call from TCRdb remains unchecked. The germline V gene encodes CDR1 SGHDT and CDR2 YYEEEE. The CDR3 is 14 amino acids. The CDR3 spells CASSLRTLGEPQHF.

The chain uses TRBV24-1 and TRBJ2-2. CDR1 and CDR2 from the germline V gene are KGHDR and SFDVKD. This CDR3 contains 15 residues. CDR3 sequence reads: CATSGIHTNTGELFF.

This rearrangement joins TRBV19 to TRBJ2-4; there is no DNA to check the TCRdb D call of TRBD1. Germline V lookup: CDR1 LNHDA, CDR2 SQIVND (reference sequence). The CDR3 sequence is 14 residues long. The CDR3 sequence: CASSTQQGGNIQYF.

J is TRBJ2-7 and V is TRBV12-5; no DNA is available, so the TRBD1 call from TCRdb remains unchecked. This CDR3 contains 11 residues. Looked up from germline, CDR1 is LGHNT and CDR2 is FRNRAP. The CDR3 reads CASVGAYEQYF.

This chain connects TRBV25-1 to TRBJ1-6; the TCRdb D gene call, TRBD1, has no DNA to confirm it. This CDR3 has 13 residues. Germline V gene data show CDR1 as MGHDK and CDR2 as SYGVNS. This CDR3 reads CASKGYRKAPLHF.

V and J are TRBV4-1 and TRBJ2-2; TCRdb indicates TRBD2, and absent DNA this call remains unverified. The CDR3 has 16 amino acids. Germline loops: CDR1 MGHRA, CDR2 YSYEKL. Here the CDR3 reads CASSPRLAGWSGELFF.

This chain uses TRBV5-5 with TRBJ2-7. The CDR3 contains 14 residues. Germline V gene sequence: CDR1 SGHKS, CDR2 YYEKEE (reference sequence). The CDR3 here is CASSGSTRSYEQYF. The variable domain in full, completed from reference TRBV5-5 and TRBJ2-7, reads DAGVTQSPTHLIKTRGQQVTLRCSPISGHKSVSWYQQVLGQGPQFIFQYYEKEERGRGNFPDRFSARQFPNYSSELNVNALLLGDSALYLCASSGSTRSYEQYFGPGTRLTVT.

V gene TRBV7-8 combines with J gene TRBJ2-4; TCRdb reports TRBD2, a call that lacks DNA to check it against. The germline gives CDR1 SGHVS, CDR2 FQNEAQ. The length of the CDR3 is 17 residues. This chain's CDR3 is CASSPGGLAGGKNIQYF.

The rearrangement uses TRBV18 and TRBJ2-7; with no DNA, the TCRdb D assignment of TRBD1 cannot be verified. CDR3 length equals 15 residues. Germline CDR1 and CDR2: KGHSH and LQKENI. Here the CDR3 reads CASSPTGGGSYEQYF.

The rearrangement links TRBV20-1 to TRBJ2-5; TCRdb reports TRBD2, a call that lacks DNA to check it against. The CDR3 contains 15 residues. The germline CDR1 and CDR2 sequences are DFQATT and SNEGSKA (reference sequence). CDR3 sequence reads: CSAILAGGHQETQYF.

Here the CDR3 reads CASSLALSFKETQYF. The rearrangement links TRBV5-1 to TRBJ2-5; the D gene TCRdb calls, TRBD1, cannot be checked with no DNA. Germline V gives CDR1 SGHRS, CDR2 YFSETQ. This CDR3 spans 15 amino acids.

The rearrangement uses TRBV19 and TRBJ2-1; TCRdb calls TRBD1, which cannot be checked without DNA. CDR3 length: 16 residues. From germline, CDR1 is LNHDA and CDR2 SQIVND (reference sequence). CDR3 sequence: CASSTLLDTNYNEQFF. The full variable domain, with the rest looked up from reference TRBV19 and TRBJ2-1, is DGGITQSPKYLFRKEGQNVTLSCEQNLNHDAMYWYRQDPGQGLRLIYYSQIVNDFQKGDIAEGYSVSREKKESFPLTVTSAQKNPTAFYLCASSTLLDTNYNEQFFGPGTRLTVL.

The V and J genes are TRBV12-5 and TRBJ2-7. This CDR3 region has 12 residues. Germline V gene data show CDR1 as LGHNT and CDR2 as FRNRAP. CDR3: CASGLVRSEQYF.

This chain uses TRBV12-3 or TRBV12-4 with TRBJ1-5; checking the TCRdb D call of TRBD1 is not possible without DNA. The CDR3 has 14 amino acids. The CDR3 protein is CASSRDSRNQPQHF.

The chain joins TRBV6-5 to TRBJ2-2. The CDR3 has 13 residues. In germline, CDR1 is MNHEY, CDR2 SVGAGI. The chain's CDR3 is CASIVWNTGELFF.

This sequence joins TRBV12-3 or TRBV12-4 and TRBJ2-1; there is no DNA to check the TCRdb D call of TRBD2. The CDR3 length is 15 residues. CDR3 residues: CASSLRGLAGNEQFF.

V is TRBV30 and J is TRBJ2-2; absent DNA, TCRdb's TRBD2 call cannot be checked. The V gene's germline CDR1 is GTSNPN and CDR2 SVGIG (reference sequence). CDR3 size: 14 residues. The CDR3 sequence is CAWSVRTRTGELFF. Based on the CDR3 plus reference TRBV30 and TRBJ2-2, the full variable domain is SQTIHQWPATLVQPVGSPLSLECTVEGTSNPNLYWYRQAAGRGLQLLFYSVGIGQISSEVPQNLSASRPQDRQFILSSKKLLLSDSGFYLCAWSVRTRTGELFFGEGSRLTVL.

The chain carries TRBV4-1 and TRBJ2-7; lacking DNA, the TRBD2 call made by TCRdb goes unchecked. The CDR3 is made up of 16 amino acids. Germline-derived CDR1 and CDR2 are MGHRA and YSYEKL. The CDR3 spells CASSQVLGTSDYEQYF.

This chain connects TRBV28 to TRBJ2-3; the TCRdb call, TRBD1, lacks DNA for checking. Germline lookup yields CDR1 MDHEN and CDR2 SYDVKM. CDR3 length: 15 residues. The CDR3 loop reads CASSRTGTGGRTQYF.

V usage is TRBV20-1 and J usage is TRBJ2-5; TCRdb outputs TRBD1, but without DNA this stays unchecked. Germline CDR1 reads DFQATT; CDR2 reads SNEGSKA (reference sequence). The CDR3 contains 14 residues. The CDR3 loop reads CSARLQGRRETQYF.

This chain uses TRBV6-5 with TRBJ2-5; no DNA is available, so the TRBD1 call from TCRdb remains unchecked. The CDR3 has 11 residues. Per the germline V gene, CDR1 is MNHEY and CDR2 is SVGAGI. This CDR3 is CASSNRQGQYF.

V gene TRBV10-3 combines with J gene TRBJ2-5; TCRdb's D call of TRBD2 is untestable without DNA. In germline, CDR1 is ENHRY, CDR2 SYGVKD. The CDR3 spans 14 residues. The CDR3 spells CAIPGLAVGETQYF.

The chain recombines TRBV24-1 with TRBJ2-1; the TRBD1 assignment by TCRdb is unverifiable without DNA. Germline CDR1 KGHDR, CDR2 SFDVKD. This CDR3 spans 16 amino acids. CDR3 residues: CATSGTTGVSYNEQFF.

The CDR3 here is CSAPAGLAYYNEQFF. The chain is built from TRBV20-1 and TRBJ2-1; with no DNA, the TCRdb D assignment of TRBD2 cannot be verified. Germline CDR1 DFQATT, CDR2 SNEGSKA (reference sequence). This CDR3 spans 15 amino acids.